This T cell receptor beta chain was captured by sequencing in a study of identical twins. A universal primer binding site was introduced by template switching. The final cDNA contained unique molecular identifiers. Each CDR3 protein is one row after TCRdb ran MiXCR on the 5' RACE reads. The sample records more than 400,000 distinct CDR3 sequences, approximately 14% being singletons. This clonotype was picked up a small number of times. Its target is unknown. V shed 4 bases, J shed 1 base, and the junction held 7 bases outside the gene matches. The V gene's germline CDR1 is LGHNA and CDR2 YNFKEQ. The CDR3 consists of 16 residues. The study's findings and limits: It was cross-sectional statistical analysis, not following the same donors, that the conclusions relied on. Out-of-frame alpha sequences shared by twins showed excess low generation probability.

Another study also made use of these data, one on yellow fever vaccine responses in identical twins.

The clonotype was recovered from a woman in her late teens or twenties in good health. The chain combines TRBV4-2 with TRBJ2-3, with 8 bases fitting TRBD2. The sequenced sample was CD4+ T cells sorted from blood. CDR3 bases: TGTGCCAGCAGCCTAAGTGGGCGGGGGGGCACAGATACGCAGTATTTT. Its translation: CASSLSGRGGTDTQYF.